The clone carrying this T cell receptor (beta chain) was seen repeatedly, ten times or more. Synthesis of cDNA was performed by 5'RACE using 10-nucleotide random UMIs. TCRdb fed the 5' RACE reads into MiXCR, producing one record per CDR3 protein. The sample carries about 40,000 distinct CDR3 sequences, roughly an eighth recorded once. These data originate in a study of neurological immune-mediated disorders. The junction had 12 bases not matched to a gene; V was cut back by 1 base and J by 4 bases. Germline CDR1 and CDR2: MNHNS and SASEGT. This CDR3 has 17 residues. The clonotype was recovered from a woman aged 45-60 years with HTLV-1-associated myelopathy (HAM/TSP). The chain links TRBV6-1 to TRBJ1-2, with 7 bases identical to TRBD1. The specimen sequenced was PBMCs. The CDR3 sequence: CASSEDWNRGRLYGYTF. The CDR3 region has the DNA TGTGCCAGCAGTGAAGATTGGAATAGGGGGCGCCTCTATGGCTACACCTTC.